The source of this T cell receptor beta chain is a study of blood T cells in healthy people across ages. Study results and caveats: Measured against age, TCR beta diversity per million T cells decreased in a roughly linear manner.

The CDR3 consists of 15 residues. Germline V gives CDR1 KGHSH, CDR2 LQKENI. The authors drew around 9.3 milliliters of peripheral blood from each donor. They isolated at least 7 million PBMCs from each sample. Through a sample-barcoded 5' primer and a J-beta primer mix, a second PCR was run for roughly 7 to 12 cycles. A 12-random-nucleotide template-switch adaptor tagged each cDNA molecule. Using its own MiXCR run on the 5' RACE reads, TCRdb lists one record per CDR3 protein. The table shows around 1.7 million distinct CDR3 sequences, with 28% occurring only once. Worth noting for this clonotype: Its antigen is undetermined. One junction end disagrees with the germline gene, perhaps due to a read error.

Sequenced input: blood. The chain recombines TRBV18 with TRBJ2-3, with 7 bases matching TRBD1. The clonotype comes from a woman aged 25 to 39 in good health. Here the CDR3 reads CASSPTGVGPDTQYF. In DNA, the CDR3 is TGTGCCAGCTCACCAACAGGGGTAGGGCCAGATACACAGTATTTT.